This TCR beta chain was sequenced in a study of beta chain features in type 1 diabetes. Cells sorted by CD45RO/CCR7/CD25/CD127/CD95/CD27 comprised CD4+ naive, central memory, regulatory and stem cell-like memory cells. Every sorted population was more than 95% pure. Regarding the study as a whole: A potential influence of HLA type upon TCRB rearrangement remained unresolved herein. Patients with Type 1 diabetes showed moderately but significantly shorter TCRB CDR3s in all four CD4+ subsets. Equally in patients and controls, PCR might preferentially amplify shorter templates.

This CDR3 spans 17 amino acids. CDR1 SEHNR and CDR2 FQNEAQ come from the germline V gene (reference sequence). Deletions cut 3 bases from V and 1 base from J, with 15 bases between. Every isolated RNA sample was fully reverse transcribed, so sequencing captured expressed TCRB transcripts. Sequencing was performed with immunoSEQ multiplex PCR; in TCRdb, only in-frame clones are kept and a portion is missing. The table shows a few hundred thousand clones, with 11% occurring only once. The table lists this clone with a few counts. Its antigen remains unknown. The chain carries TRBV7-9 and TRBJ2-2, with a tentative D call TRBD1 (6 bases). Specimen: naive CD4+ T cells from blood. The TCR originated in a man between 25 and 39 years old with type 1 diabetes. As DNA, the CDR3 is TGTGCCAGCAGCTTTGGGGTGGGGACAAGGAACACCGGGGAGCTGTTTTTT. This gives the protein CASSFGVGTRNTGELFF. Variable domain in full (rest from reference TRBV7-9 and TRBJ2-2): DTGVSQNPRHKITKRGQNVTFRCDPISEHNRLYWYRQTLGQGPEFLTYFQNEAQLEKSRLLSDRFSAERPKGSFSTLEIQRTEQGDSAMYLCASSFGVGTRNTGELFFGEGSRLTVL.